Included here is one T cell receptor beta chain sequence, with context. Its specificity is unknown. The sample belongs to a study of T cells in Graves' hyperthyroidism and ophthalmopathy. Overall study: Pretreatment peripheral blood was obtained at initial diagnosis. Notes on the study in general: Onset of ophthalmopathy came a median approximately 6 months after the model predicted it.

Graves' hyperthyroidism showing no ophthalmopathy progression within 18 months was considered stable. Diagnoses rested on clinical symptoms, serum thyroxine and TRAb, thyroid ultrasound and orbital computed tomography. This CDR3 spans 14 amino acids. CDR1 SQVTM and CDR2 ANQGSEA come from the germline V gene. Trimming cost V 3 bases and J 3 bases, with 14 bases left between them. It was RNA transcripts that yielded the amplified TCR beta CDR3 regions. Initially, a first-round RT-PCR of the TCR CDR3 employed the HTBI primer set. TCRdb reanalysed the multiplex PCR reads using MiXCR and keeps one entry per CDR3 protein. The table shows 300,000 or so distinct CDR3 sequences, with 16% occurring only once.

The sequenced sample consisted of blood. The chain has TRBV29-1 and TRBJ2-5, with TRBD2 as a possible D gene (5 bases). The sequence derives from a man aged 25 to 45 with Graves' hyperthyroidism. CDR3 residues: CSVEGGSGEETQYF. CDR3 coding DNA: TGCAGCGTTGAGGGTGGGAGCGGCGAAGAGACCCAGTACTTC.